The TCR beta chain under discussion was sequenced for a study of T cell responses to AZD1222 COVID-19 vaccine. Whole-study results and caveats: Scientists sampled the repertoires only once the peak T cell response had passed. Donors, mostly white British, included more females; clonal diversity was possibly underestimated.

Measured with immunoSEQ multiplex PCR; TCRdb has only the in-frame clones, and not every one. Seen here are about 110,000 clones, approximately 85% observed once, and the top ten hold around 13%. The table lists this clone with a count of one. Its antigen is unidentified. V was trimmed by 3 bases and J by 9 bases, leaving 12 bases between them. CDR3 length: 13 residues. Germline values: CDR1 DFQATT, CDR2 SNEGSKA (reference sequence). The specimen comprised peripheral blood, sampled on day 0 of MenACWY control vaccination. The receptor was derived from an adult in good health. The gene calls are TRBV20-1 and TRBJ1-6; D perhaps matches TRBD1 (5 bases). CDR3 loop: CSASRDGGSPLHF. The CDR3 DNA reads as TGCAGTGCTAGTAGGGACGGAGGTTCACCCCTCCACTTT.